These 29 T cell receptor beta chains were sequenced from one sample in a study of blood T cell repertoires in COVID-19. Some clones are missing from TCRdb's copy, which holds only in-frame ones; the method was immunoSEQ multiplex PCR. The table includes hundreds of thousands of clones, 84% detected once. Material: peripheral blood. All receptors derive from a woman older than 75 with active or convalescent COVID-19.

J is TRBJ2-7 and V is TRBV18; D not resolved. The CDR3 has 12 residues. V was trimmed by 5 bases and J by 6 bases, leaving 11 bases between them. Germline V gene sequence: CDR1 KGHSH, CDR2 LQKENI. The DNA of the CDR3 is TGTGCCAGCTCATCTACAGCTCTCGAGCAGTACTTC. This encodes CASSSTALEQYF. Drawing the rest from reference TRBV18 and TRBJ2-7, the complete variable domain is NAGVMQNPRHLVRRRGQEARLRCSPMKGHSHVYWYRQLPEEGLKFMVYLQKENIIDESGMPKERFSAEFPKEGPSILRIQQVVRGDSAAYFCASSSTALEQYFGPGTRLTVT.

A single count supports this clone. The same CDR3 is also encoded by other DNA sequences in this sample. The rearrangement links TRBV9 to TRBJ1-2; D remains unclear. The germline gives CDR1 SGDLS, CDR2 YYNGEE. CDR3 length: 14 residues. V was trimmed by 0 bases and J by 2 bases, leaving 8 bases between them. The CDR3, as DNA: TGTGCCAGCAGCGTAGATCCCGGGAACTATGGCTACACCTTC. This encodes CASSVDPGNYGYTF.

The DNA of the CDR3 is TGCGCCAGCAGCTTCGGTATAAATATGAACCCCTCCGGGGAGCTGTTTTTT. Translating gives CASSFGINMNPSGELFF. J is TRBJ2-2 and V is TRBV5-1; D unclear. The CDR3 extends over 17 amino acids. V lost 2 bases and J 6 bases, leaving 20 bases between the germline ends. CDR1 is SGHRS and CDR2 is YFSETQ in the germline V gene.

The DNA for the CDR3 is TGTGCCAGCAGCTTAGCCTACAGGGGTTCAGCCGAGGGCTACACCTTC. Residues: CASSLAYRGSAEGYTF. This rearrangement joins TRBV11-2 to TRBJ1-2, with 7 bases aligning to TRBD1. After removal of 1 base from V and 8 bases from J, the junction contained 13 bases not matched to a gene. This CDR3 region has 16 residues. Germline CDR1 reads SGHAT; CDR2 reads FQNNGV.

The rearrangement joins TRBV30 to TRBJ2-1; possible D gene TRBD1, 7 bases. V shed 4 bases and J shed 1 base, with 14 bases lying between them. The CDR3 totals 15 residues. In germline, CDR1 is GTSNPN, CDR2 SVGIG (reference sequence). The CDR3 nucleotides are TGTGCCTGGACCGGGGGCAGGGGGTCCTACAATGAGCAGTTCTTC. Translating it yields CAWTGGRGSYNEQFF. The variable domain in full, completed from reference TRBV30 and TRBJ2-1, reads SQTIHQWPATLVQPVGSPLSLECTVEGTSNPNLYWYRQAAGRGLQLLFYSVGIGQISSEVPQNLSASRPQDRQFILSSKKLLLSDSGFYLCAWTGGRGSYNEQFFGPGTRLTVL.

The V call is TRBV19, the J call TRBJ2-1; 7 positions agree with TRBD2. V shed 3 bases and J 0 bases; nucleotides not matched to a gene: 5. The CDR3 spans 16 residues. The germline V gene has CDR1 LNHDA and CDR2 SQIVND (reference sequence). CDR3 sequence (DNA): TGTGCCAGTAGTATGCTAGCGGCTGGCTCCTACAATGAGCAGTTCTTC. It encodes CASSMLAAGSYNEQFF.

This chain uses TRBV15 with TRBJ2-3, with 11 bases matching TRBD2. This CDR3 has 19 amino acids. Germline assignment: CDR1 LNHNV and CDR2 YYDKDF (reference sequence). Germline trimming cut 0 bases from V and 2 bases from J; bases unmatched to any gene: 10. CDR3 protein: CATSRDGTSGGLPTDTQYF. CDR3 DNA: TGTGCCACCAGCAGAGACGGCACTAGCGGGGGACTACCCACAGATACGCAGTATTTT.

V gene TRBV4-1 combines with J gene TRBJ2-7; a possible D gene is TRBD1 (8 bases). The V and J ends lost 2 bases and 3 bases respectively, with 14 bases between them. CDR1 MGHRA and CDR2 YSYEKL come from the germline V gene. CDR3 size: 15 residues. This CDR3 reads CASSQTGGGLYEQYF. CDR3 nucleotide sequence: TGCGCCAGCAGCCAAACAGGGGGGGGACTCTACGAGCAGTACTTC.

The J gene is TRBJ2-5, the V gene TRBV11-2, with 8 positions matching TRBD2. Germline assignment: CDR1 SGHAT and CDR2 FQNNGV. The CDR3 has 14 amino acids. Losses at the gene ends were 1 base for V and 5 bases for J; bases not matched to a gene: 3. The CDR3 spells CASSLAGGRETQYF. In DNA, the CDR3 is TGTGCCAGCAGCTTAGCGGGGGGGCGGGAGACCCAGTACTTC.

The rearrangement joins TRBV2 to TRBJ1-2; TRBD1 might be the D (6 bases). Trimming stripped 6 bases from V and 3 bases from J, with 14 bases between. CDR1 and CDR2 (germline): SNHLY, FYNNEI. The CDR3 consists of 14 residues. CDR3 in DNA: TGTGCCAGCAGGCCTCAGACAGGCGACTATGGCTACACCTTC. Its translation: CASRPQTGDYGYTF.

This rearrangement joins TRBV28 to TRBJ2-3; 7 bases fit TRBD2. The CDR3 length is 19 residues. Germline trimming cut 3 bases from V and 1 base from J; bases unmatched to any gene: 16. CDR1 is MDHEN and CDR2 is SYDVKM in the germline V gene. CDR3 DNA: TGTGCCAGCAGTTTCCAGCGGGGCCAGGTGGTCTTTGGCACAGATACGCAGTATTTT. Translation gives CASSFQRGQVVFGTDTQYF.

This clone came up a few times. The gene calls are TRBV5-4 and TRBJ1-2, with a possible D match to TRBD1 (5 bases). V lost 4 bases to trimming and J lost 7 bases, with 17 bases between them. The germline V gene encodes CDR1 SGHNT and CDR2 YYREEE (reference sequence). This CDR3 has 14 residues. For the CDR3, the DNA is TGTGCCAGCAGCCAAGCCCAGGCCGGGGGTGGCTACACCTTC. As protein: CASSQAQAGGGYTF. The complete variable domain, with remaining parts taken from reference TRBV5-4 and TRBJ1-2, reads ETGVTQSPTHLIKTRGQQVTLRCSSQSGHNTVSWYQQALGQGPQFIFQYYREEENGRGNFPPRFSGLQFPNYSSELNVNALELDDSALYLCASSQAQAGGGYTFGSGTRLTVV.

This sequence joins TRBV6-5 and TRBJ1-2; D perhaps matches TRBD1 (5 bases). The V gene lost 6 bases and the J gene lost 7 bases, with 12 bases spanning the gap. The CDR3 totals 12 residues. From germline, CDR1 is MNHEY and CDR2 SVGAGI. This CDR3 is CASRQGSTGYTF. The CDR3 coding sequence is TGTGCCAGCAGGCAGGGATCAACTGGCTACACCTTC.

The chain combines TRBV3-1 (or the pseudogene TRBV3-2) with TRBJ1-3, with 7 bases lining up with TRBD1. Trimming removed 0 bases from V and 9 bases from J; junction bases left unmatched: 8. Germline V gene sequence: CDR1 LGHDT, CDR2 YNNKEL (reference sequence). This CDR3 contains 15 residues. The CDR3 nucleotides are TGTGCCAGCAGCCAAGATAAGAGACAGGGAGCCACCATATATTTT. It specifies CASSQDKRQGATIYF.

The chain joins TRBV6-2 or TRBV6-3 to TRBJ2-5; D remains unclear. Germline V gene lookup returns CDR1 MNHEY and CDR2 SVGEGT. The germline V and J ends were trimmed by 4 bases and 5 bases, with 5 bases remaining between them. The CDR3 spans 11 residues. CDR3 coding DNA: TGTGCCAGCAGTTGGGCGGAGACCCAGTACTTC. Amino acids: CASSWAETQYF.

The V call is TRBV30, the J call TRBJ1-6, with 9 bases identical to TRBD1. The CDR3 spans 16 residues. The germline CDR1 and CDR2 sequences are GTSNPN and SVGIG (reference sequence). The ends lost 2 bases at V and 5 bases at J; junction bases unmatched: 7. The DNA of the CDR3 is TGTGCCTGGAGTCGTGCCCGGGACAGGGATAATTCACCCCTCCACTTT. It is translated as CAWSRARDRDNSPLHF.

The chain has TRBV18 and TRBJ2-6; D is possibly TRBD1 (6 bases). Germline V gene sequence: CDR1 KGHSH, CDR2 LQKENI. This CDR3 is built from 21 residues. The V end lost 3 bases, the J end lost 1 base, and 25 bases lay between the germline ends. The CDR3 coding sequence is TGTGCCAGCTCACCGATATTATCCGGGGCAGGGGCGACGTCTGGGGCCAACGTCCTGACTTTC. It encodes CASSPILSGAGATSGANVLTF.

In the case of this clone: Additional DNA sequences in this sample encode the identical CDR3. The V call is TRBV10-3, the J call TRBJ1-6, with D possibly matching TRBD1 (6 bases). Germline CDR1 and CDR2: ENHRY and SYGVKD. This CDR3 has 14 residues. Trimming took 2 bases from V and 7 from J, leaving 9 bases between them. Here the CDR3 reads CAISEGRGNSPLHF. CDR3 in DNA: TGTGCCATCAGTGAGGGTAGGGGGAATTCACCCCTCCACTTT.

The chain uses TRBV19 and TRBJ1-1; D is uncertain. In germline, CDR1 is LNHDA, CDR2 SQIVND (reference sequence). The CDR3 totals 12 residues. V lost 4 bases to trimming and J lost 5 bases, with 8 bases between them. The CDR3 here is CASSNSRTEAFF. The CDR3 coding sequence is TGTGCCAGTAGTAATAGTCGGACTGAAGCTTTCTTT.

The chain combines TRBV5-4 with TRBJ1-1; 7 bases are a match to TRBD1. This CDR3 region has 15 residues. Germline V gene sequence: CDR1 SGHNT, CDR2 YYREEE (reference sequence). V lost 4 bases to trimming and J lost 2 bases; unmatched junction nucleotides: 8. CDR3 DNA: TGTGCCAGCAGCGCCCGACAGGGCCTTAACACTGAAGCTTTCTTT. Its protein product is CASSARQGLNTEAFF.

The chain carries TRBV7-9 and TRBJ1-6; the D is unclear. From germline, CDR1 is SEHNR and CDR2 FQNEAQ (reference sequence). This CDR3 contains 18 residues. V lost 3 bases to trimming and J lost 4 bases, with 19 bases between them. CDR3 sequence: CASSFVLDWKKYNSPLHF. The CDR3 coding sequence is TGTGCCAGCAGCTTCGTCCTAGACTGGAAGAAATATAATTCACCCCTCCACTTT.

The chain joins TRBV7-9 to TRBJ1-4; possibly TRBD1 for D (5 bases). CDR3 length: 13 amino acids. Germline V CDR1 and CDR2: SEHNR, FQNEAQ (reference sequence). V lost 5 bases and J 7 bases, leaving 11 bases between the germline ends. The CDR3 DNA follows: TGTGCCAGCAGCCGGGGCGGGGGTGAAAAACTGTTTTTT. Translated: CASSRGGGEKLFF.

The chain employs TRBV7-2 and TRBJ2-7; a weak D match, TRBD1 (6 bases). CDR1 SGHTA and CDR2 FQGNSA come from the germline V gene. Trimming took 4 bases from V and 3 from J, leaving 16 bases between them. The length of the CDR3 is 15 residues. DNA for the CDR3: TGTGCCAGCAGCTGGAGCTCCCAGGGGCTCTACGAGCAGTACTTC. It yields the protein CASSWSSQGLYEQYF.

The CDR3 DNA reads as TGTGCCAGCTCACCACTAGGGGGCGCGGGGCAAGAGACCCAGTACTTC. Translating it yields CASSPLGGAGQETQYF. The chain joins TRBV18 to TRBJ2-5; D might be TRBD1 (7 bases). This CDR3 is built from 16 residues. In germline, CDR1 is KGHSH, CDR2 LQKENI. Trimming left V 1 base short and J 2 bases short, with 14 bases between.

The table lists this clone with a few counts. This chain connects TRBV29-1 to TRBJ2-7; the match to TRBD1 covers 10 bases. CDR1 is SQVTM, CDR2 ANQGSEA, per germline. The CDR3 has 15 amino acids. V was clipped by 2 bases and J by 3 bases; unmatched bases: 7. CDR3 sequence reads: CSVEPLTGGDYEQYF. CDR3 coding DNA: TGCAGCGTTGAACCATTGACAGGGGGCGACTACGAGCAGTACTTC.

This clone has just one count. The rearrangement joins TRBV28 to TRBJ1-5, with no clear D. This CDR3 is 12 amino acids long. Trimming left V 7 bases short and J 5 bases short, with 9 bases between. The germline CDR1 and CDR2 sequences are MDHEN and SYDVKM. The CDR3, as DNA: TGTGCCAGCATATCCGGGGATCAGCCCCAGCATTTT. This gives the protein CASISGDQPQHF.

The chain combines TRBV6-5 with TRBJ1-1; a weak D match, TRBD1 (5 bases). The CDR3 sequence is 11 residues long. The germline V and J ends were trimmed by 7 bases and 6 bases, with 9 bases remaining between them. Germline V gene sequence: CDR1 MNHEY, CDR2 SVGAGI. Here the CDR3 DNA reads TGTGCCAGCATGCGGGGGGCTGAAGCTTTCTTT. Its translation: CASMRGAEAFF.

The chain recombines TRBV27 with TRBJ1-1; D is possibly TRBD1 (6 bases). Trimming pared 2 bases from V and 5 bases from J, leaving 18 bases between. Germline values: CDR1 MNHEY, CDR2 SMNVEV (reference sequence). This CDR3 contains 16 residues. The CDR3 nucleotides read TGTGCCAGCAGTTTAGTCCAGGGCAGGGGCGGGACTGAAGCTTTCTTT. Translated: CASSLVQGRGGTEAFF.

This rearrangement joins TRBV6-5 to TRBJ2-1, with 8 bases lining up with TRBD2. This CDR3 contains 16 residues. CDR1 is MNHEY and CDR2 is SVGAGI in the germline V gene. J lost 4 bases, V lost 2 bases, and 7 bases had no gene match. In nucleotides, the CDR3 is TGTGCCAGCAGTTACAGCGGCACGGGGGGGTACAATGAGCAGTTCTTC. It specifies CASSYSGTGGYNEQFF.